The rows below give T cell receptor beta chains drawn from one sample of a study of blood T cell repertoires in COVID-19. Generated by immunoSEQ multiplex PCR, the TCRdb table keeps only in-frame clones and is missing some. Among around 250,000 clones listed, about 83% were seen once. Sequencing was carried out using peripheral blood. The source is a man older than 75 with acute or convalescent COVID-19. The CDR3 runs from the conserved cysteine through the conserved F or W. Fields, in order: D gene, V gene, J gene, clone size, CDR3 DNA, CDR3 protein. D genes are given only for firm matches. Expanded clones get a size class; other rows say once, few or many, or leave the size out.

>TRBD2|TRBV6-5|TRBJ2-7|.
TGTGCCAGCACCCCGGGCGGGGGGGCGGACGAGCAGTACTTC
CASTPGGGADEQYF
>.|TRBV18|TRBJ1-2|few
TGTGCCAGCTCACCATATCAAGGGGACTATGGCTACACCTTC
CASSPYQGDYGYTF
>TRBD1|TRBV28|TRBJ1-2|.
TGTGCCAGCAGTTTATCATATCCGGGACAGGGGGTGGACTATGGCTACACCTTC
CASSLSYPGQGVDYGYTF
>TRBD1|TRBV7-2|TRBJ1-4|.
TGTGCCAGCAGCCCCGGGACAGGGGTTTCTGAAAAACTGTTTTTT
CASSPGTGVSEKLFF
>TRBD1|TRBV29-1|TRBJ1-3|.
TGCAGCGTTGATACAGGGGGTGGAAACACCATATATTTT
CSVDTGGGNTIYF
>.|TRBV9|TRBJ2-7|.
TGTGCCAGCAGCGTAGGCCCCGGCGGATCGTACGAGCAGTACTTC
CASSVGPGGSYEQYF
>.|TRBV19|TRBJ2-7|.
TGTGCCAGTAGTGCCCGACAGGCCGCGCAGTACTTC
CASSARQAAQYF
>TRBD1|TRBV7-8|TRBJ1-2|.
TGTGCCAGCAGCCTAAGACCACAGGGGACCTTATATGGCTACACCTTC
CASSLRPQGTLYGYTF
>TRBD1|TRBV4-1|TRBJ1-1|.
TGCGCCAGCAGCCAAGATGAGACAGGGTGGGCGGAAGCTTTCTTT
CASSQDETGWAEAFF
>TRBD1|TRBV10-3|TRBJ1-6|.
TGTGCCGTCTCGACAGGGGAGGGTTCACCCCTCCACTTT
CAVSTGEGSPLHF
>.|TRBV4-2|TRBJ2-3|.
TGTGCCAGCAGCGGAGGAGGGGGGGGTAGCACAGATACGCAGTATTTT
CASSGGGGGSTDTQYF
>TRBD1|TRBV5-1|TRBJ2-7|few
TGCGCCAGCAGGCCGTGGACAGGATCCTACGAGCAGTACTTC
CASRPWTGSYEQYF
>.|TRBV19|TRBJ1-2|few
TGTGCCAGTAGTTCCGACAGGCCAGGGACCCTATATGGCTACACCTTC
CASSSDRPGTLYGYTF
>.|TRBV6-4|TRBJ1-6|.
TGTGCCAGCAAGAAGACAGTTAATTCACCCCTCCACTTT
CASKKTVNSPLHF
>TRBD1|TRBV29-1|TRBJ2-2|.
TGCAGCGCCGGCCGGGGACAGGGGGGAGGCACCGGGGAGCTGTTTTTT
CSAGRGQGGGTGELFF
>.|TRBV14|TRBJ2-1|.
TGTGCCAGCAGCCCCCCCCGGGGGGCGGGCTCCTACAATGAGCAGTTCTTC
CASSPPRGAGSYNEQFF
>TRBD1|TRBV28|TRBJ1-2|few
TGTGCCAGCAGTGTGGCCCGGACAGGAGGGGGCTATGGCTACACCTTC
CASSVARTGGGYGYTF
>TRBD2|TRBV19|TRBJ2-7|.
TGTGCCAGTAGTCCCCGACGGGGGGGGGAGCAGTACTTC
CASSPRRGGEQYF
>.|TRBV3-1/TRBV3-2|TRBJ2-7|.
TGTGCCAGCAGCCAAATGTATAATGCGGGAAGGTACTTC
CASSQMYNAGRYF
>.|TRBV4-1|TRBJ2-1|.
TGCGCCAGCAGCCAAGATTTGACAGGCTATTACAATGAGCAGTTCTTC
CASSQDLTGYYNEQFF
>TRBD2|TRBV19|TRBJ2-1|.
TGTGCCAGTAGTATAGATGTACTAGCGGGAGTTTCGTCCTACAATGAGCAGTTCTTC
CASSIDVLAGVSSYNEQFF
>.|TRBV14|TRBJ1-1|.
TGTGCCAGCAGCCAAGATTTAGGGGCTGAAGCTTTCTTT
CASSQDLGAEAFF
>.|TRBV6-2/TRBV6-3|TRBJ1-2|few
TGTGCCAGCAGTGCGGCCGGGAAGTGGGGCTACACCTTC
CASSAAGKWGYTF
>.|TRBV27|TRBJ2-7|.
TGTGCCAGCAGTTCGCCCGGACAGCGGGGTGACTACGAGCAGTACTTC
CASSSPGQRGDYEQYF
>.|TRBV7-6|TRBJ1-3|.
TGTGCCAGCAGCCTCGGACAGCGAGGCTCTGGAAACACCATATATTTT
CASSLGQRGSGNTIYF
>.|TRBV20-1|TRBJ2-5|once
TGCAGTGCCTTGTCAGTGGAGACCCAGTACTTC
CSALSVETQYF
>.|TRBV7-9|TRBJ1-1|.
TGTGCCAGCAGCTTAGAGGGCACGGGGTCCGCTGAAGCTTTCTTT
CASSLEGTGSAEAFF
>.|TRBV7-9|TRBJ1-2|once
TGTGCCAGCAGCTTTCAGGCGAAGATCTATGGCTACACCTTC
CASSFQAKIYGYTF
>.|TRBV20-1|TRBJ2-1|few
TGCAGTGCTAGTAGCCAACCTAGCCCAGAGCAGTTCTTC
CSASSQPSPEQFF
>.|TRBV7-8|TRBJ1-1|.
TGTGCCAGCAGCCCTGGACACCTGAACACTGAAGCTTTCTTT
CASSPGHLNTEAFF
>.|TRBV6-6|TRBJ2-1|.
TGTGCCATCTTTAACCGGGAAGCCAATGAGCAGTTCTTC
CAIFNREANEQFF
>.|TRBV2|TRBJ1-1|.
TGTGCCGGCAGTGTGAAGCTGAACACTGAAGCTTTCTTT
CAGSVKLNTEAFF
>.|TRBV5-1|TRBJ2-1|.
TGCGCCAGCAGCTTGGCCCAGCCCCGGGATGAGCAGTTCTTC
CASSLAQPRDEQFF
>TRBD1|TRBV6-5|TRBJ2-1|.
TGTGCCAGCAGTTACTCCCGGGACAGCAATGAGCAGTTCTTC
CASSYSRDSNEQFF
>.|TRBV21-1|TRBJ2-7|.
TGTGCCAGCCGAGAACGGAAGTGGAGTGAGCAGTACTTC
CASRERKWSEQYF
>TRBD2|TRBV11-3|TRBJ2-3|.
TGTGCCAGCGGGAGGGATGGCACAGATACGCAGTATTTT
CASGRDGTDTQYF
>TRBD1|TRBV7-9|TRBJ2-5|.
TGTGCCAGCAGCTTAGACAGGGGGGAGACCCAGTACTTC
CASSLDRGETQYF
>TRBD1|TRBV19|TRBJ2-4|.
TGTGCCAGTAGTGGTCCGGGACAGGGTAAAAACATTCAGTACTTC
CASSGPGQGKNIQYF
>.|TRBV12-3/TRBV12-4|TRBJ2-7|.
TGTGCCAGCAGTTTAACACCCTACGAGCAGTACTTC
CASSLTPYEQYF
>.|TRBV19|TRBJ1-4|.
TGTGCCAGTAGACCCGGCGGCGGGGGATCTAATGAAAAACTGTTTTTT
CASRPGGGGSNEKLFF
>TRBD1|TRBV5-1|TRBJ1-4|few
TGCGCCAGCAGCCCGGGGACAGGTTCGAATGAAAAACTGTTTTTT
CASSPGTGSNEKLFF
>.|TRBV6-2/TRBV6-3|TRBJ2-1|.
TGTGCCAGCAGTACTTCAGGATTACTCAATGAGCAGTTCTTC
CASSTSGLLNEQFF
>.|TRBV28|TRBJ2-7|.
TGTGCCAGCAGTTTAGCGGGCCTCTCCTACGAGCAGTACTTC
CASSLAGLSYEQYF
>.|TRBV28|TRBJ1-2|.
TGTGCCAGCAGCCCCGGGGGAGCTATCTATGGCTACACCTTC
CASSPGGAIYGYTF
>TRBD1|TRBV18|TRBJ1-1|.
TGTGCCAGCTCACCCGACAGGGTTCAGGTTGGGGACACTGAAGCTTTCTTT
CASSPDRVQVGDTEAFF
>TRBD1|TRBV3-1/TRBV3-2|TRBJ2-5|.
TGTGCCAGCAGCCAAGGGACAGGGGGTCAGGCCCAGTACTTC
CASSQGTGGQAQYF